What follows describes a single TCR beta chain. This record belongs to a study of blood T cell repertoires in COVID-19. Study in general: Acute-phase and convalescent COVID-19 samples originated in the United States, Italy and Spain. The analysed material was cDNA or gDNA that came from T cells, B-cell-depleted T cells, or PBMCs.

The CDR3 contains 16 residues. The V end lost 1 base, the J end lost 1 base, and 12 bases lay between the germline ends. Germline assignment: CDR1 LGHDT and CDR2 YNNKEL (reference sequence). Original data processing: Amplification of reference gene primers provided the estimated nucleated cell counts. Generated by immunoSEQ multiplex PCR, the TCRdb table keeps only in-frame clones and is missing some. That table gives V, J and clone size, and the DNA gave D and trimming. The sample includes 65,000 to 85,000 clones, about 88% of them seen just once. V usage is TRBV3-1 (or the pseudogene TRBV3-2) and J usage is TRBJ2-3; D gene uncertain. Sequenced: peripheral blood. This TCR came from a man aged 50 or older with active COVID-19. The CDR3 nucleotides read TGTGCCAGCAGCCAAGTACCCAGGTCCCGCACAGATACGCAGTATTTT. Its translation is CASSQVPRSRTDTQYF.